The clone carrying this T cell receptor (beta chain) was seen repeatedly, ten times or more. These data originate in a study of molecular identifiers for immune sequencing clone quantification. CDR3 length equals 13 residues. From germline, CDR1 is LNHDA and CDR2 SQIVND (reference sequence). Trimming pared 4 bases from V and 6 bases from J, leaving 13 bases between. One entry per CDR3 protein, called by TCRdb with MiXCR from the PCR reads. This table holds 63,000 or so distinct CDR3 sequences, less than 20% found once. The gene calls are TRBV19 and TRBJ2-7; D is perhaps TRBD2 (6 bases). Sample: naive CD8+ T cells from blood, with Jurkat cell RNA spiked in. Subset given: FACS-sorted CD8+CD4-CCR7+CD45RA+ naive T cells. The sequence was collected from a human donor in good health. Some libraries in this study had Jurkat cell RNA spiked in. The CDR3 DNA follows: TGTGCCAGTAGTACGGGACTTACGGGCGAGCAGTACTTC. Translated: CASSTGLTGEQYF.